The rows below give T cell receptor beta chains drawn from one sample of a study of blood T cell repertoires in COVID-19. TCRdb keeps only in-frame clones here, not all; method: immunoSEQ multiplex PCR. The table shows approximately 150,000 clones, with around 84% occurring only once. Sample: peripheral blood. These receptors all stem from a human donor with acute or convalescent COVID-19. The donor label of this sample is uncertain. Each CDR3 is given with its conserved first and last residue. A D gene is named only where the DNA matches it firmly. Rows give clone size only sometimes, using once, few, many, or a class for an expanded clone.

d_call j_call v_call clone_size cdr3_aa cdr3_nt
TRBD2 TRBJ2-2 TRBV6-5 . CASSSWEGTGELFF TGTGCCAGCAGTTCTTGGGAGGGCACCGGGGAGCTGTTTTTT
TRBD2 TRBJ2-5 TRBV4-2 . CASSQDVLAGGPETQYF TGTGCCAGCAGCCAAGATGTCCTAGCGGGAGGGCCAGAGACCCAGTACTTC
TRBD2 TRBJ2-2 TRBV9 . CASSVDGGGGAGELFF TGTGCCAGCAGCGTAGATGGCGGGGGGGGCGCCGGGGAGCTGTTTTTT
TRBD1 TRBJ2-7 TRBV4-1 . CASSQPGGSGEQYF TGCGCCAGCAGCCAGCCAGGGGGCTCGGGAGAGCAGTACTTC
. TRBJ2-2 TRBV9 . CASSPVAWTGELFF TGTGCCAGCAGCCCGGTTGCCTGGACCGGGGAGCTGTTTTTT
. TRBJ1-2 TRBV3-1/TRBV3-2 . CASSREEETGYTF TGTGCCAGCAGCAGGGAGGAAGAGACTGGCTACACCTTC
. TRBJ2-3 TRBV6-5 . CASSPQVGDTQYF TGTGCCAGCAGTCCCCAGGTGGGAGATACGCAGTATTTT
TRBD2 TRBJ2-1 TRBV4-3 . CASSQGAGDLVNEQFF TGCGCCAGCAGCCAGGGAGCGGGGGACCTTGTTAATGAGCAGTTCTTC
. TRBJ2-1 TRBV18 . CASSLGTGVSYNEQFF TGTGCCAGCTCCCTCGGGACGGGAGTGTCCTACAATGAGCAGTTCTTC
. TRBJ2-3 TRBV24-1 . CATTGAGTDTQYF TGTGCCACCACAGGGGCTGGCACAGATACGCAGTATTTT
TRBD2 TRBJ2-1 TRBV5-5 . CASQGLAGYNEQFF TGTGCCAGCCAGGGACTAGCGGGGTACAATGAGCAGTTCTTC
. TRBJ1-5 TRBV5-4 once CASSLDEGVNQPQHF TGTGCCAGCAGCTTGGATGAGGGGGTCAATCAGCCCCAGCATTTT
. TRBJ2-1 TRBV6-6 once CASREREQFF TGTGCCAGCAGGGAGAGGGAGCAGTTCTTC
. TRBJ2-2 TRBV9 . CASSVELADTGELFF TGTGCCAGCAGCGTAGAATTGGCAGACACCGGGGAGCTGTTTTTT
TRBD1 TRBJ2-1 TRBV24-1 . CATSDRRTGGYFNEQFF TGTGCCACCAGTGACCGCCGTACAGGGGGTTATTTTAATGAGCAGTTCTTC
. TRBJ1-1 TRBV12-3/TRBV12-4 . CASSSYGTEAFF TGTGCCAGCAGTTCATACGGGACTGAAGCTTTCTTT
. TRBJ1-5 TRBV7-2 . CASSLVPSDGGQPQHF TGTGCCAGCAGCTTAGTCCCCAGTGATGGAGGTCAGCCCCAGCATTTT
TRBD1 TRBJ2-7 TRBV4-3 . CASSQDGTGSYEQYF TGCGCCAGCAGCCAAGATGGGACAGGGTCCTACGAGCAGTACTTC
TRBD1 TRBJ1-5 TRBV2 once CASKGGGGNQPQHF TGTGCCAGCAAAGGGGGCGGTGGCAATCAGCCCCAGCATTTT
. TRBJ2-5 TRBV30 . CAWSLLSGVVGETQYF TGTGCCTGGAGTTTGTTGTCGGGAGTAGTGGGAGAGACCCAGTACTTC
. TRBJ2-1 TRBV19 . CASSIGELYNEQFF TGTGCCAGTAGTATAGGCGAACTCTACAATGAGCAGTTCTTC
. TRBJ2-5 TRBV6-5 . CASSYSIQGGETQYF TGTGCCAGCAGTTACTCGATACAGGGAGGGGAGACCCAGTACTTC
TRBD1 TRBJ1-2 TRBV6-5 . CASRPDRDRGDGYTF TGTGCCAGCAGACCAGACCGGGACAGGGGAGATGGCTACACCTTC
TRBD2 TRBJ2-3 TRBV7-9 . CASSHRAGVGGTQYF TGTGCCAGCAGCCATCGGGCGGGGGTAGGTGGTACGCAGTATTTT
TRBD1 TRBJ1-6 TRBV27 once CASTTPTQGARNSPLHF TGTGCCAGCACTACACCCACACAGGGGGCGCGCAATTCACCCCTCCACTTT
TRBD1 TRBJ2-3 TRBV5-6 . CASSLNSGQGTDTQYF TGTGCCAGCAGCTTGAACTCCGGACAGGGCACAGATACGCAGTATTTT
. TRBJ1-5 TRBV30 . CAWSVGSGQPQHF TGTGCCTGGAGTGTGGGGTCAGGGCAGCCCCAGCATTTT
TRBD2 TRBJ2-2 TRBV11-2 few CASSLRRETGELFF TGTGCCAGCAGCCTGAGGCGGGAGACCGGGGAGCTGTTTTTT
. TRBJ1-5 TRBV27 . CASSPGWNQPQHF TGTGCCAGCAGTCCGGGGTGGAATCAGCCCCAGCATTTT
. TRBJ2-3 TRBV29-1 . CSAHGDMSGTDTQYF TGCAGCGCCCATGGGGACATGTCTGGCACAGATACGCAGTATTTT
. TRBJ2-7 TRBV7-2 . CASSLLVAENYEQYF TGTGCCAGCAGCTTACTCGTGGCGGAAAACTACGAGCAGTACTTC
TRBD1 TRBJ1-2 TRBV19 . CASSIDKTGDRGRLSGYTF TGTGCCAGTAGTATAGATAAGACGGGGGACAGGGGGCGTCTGTCTGGCTACACCTTC
TRBD1 TRBJ1-3 TRBV18 . CASSPGTGGNTIYF TGTGCCAGCTCACCCGGGACAGGGGGGAACACCATATATTTT
TRBD1 TRBJ1-3 TRBV6-6 . CASSYGTGGRNTIYF TGTGCCAGCAGTTACGGCACAGGGGGAAGGAACACCATATATTTT
. TRBJ2-1 TRBV6-4 once CASSFSTENNEQFF TGTGCCAGCAGTTTCTCGACAGAGAACAATGAGCAGTTCTTC
. TRBJ2-2 TRBV2 . CASKFAGAVTGELFF TGTGCCAGCAAATTTGCGGGGGCCGTTACCGGGGAGCTGTTTTTT
TRBD2 TRBJ2-5 TRBV5-6 . CASSFGGSEKETQYF TGTGCCAGCAGCTTCGGCGGGAGCGAGAAAGAGACCCAGTACTTC
. TRBJ1-1 TRBV18 . CASSPPSSTNTEAFF TGTGCCAGCTCACCACCTAGCAGTACGAACACTGAAGCTTTCTTT
. TRBJ1-4 TRBV5-4 . CASSLRVGQTEKLFF TGTGCCAGCAGCTTGCGTGTAGGACAGACTGAAAAACTGTTTTTT
. TRBJ1-1 TRBV28 few CASSLSIGIGGDTEAFF TGTGCCAGCAGTTTGTCTATCGGGATCGGGGGGGACACTGAAGCTTTCTTT
TRBD1 TRBJ1-4 TRBV4-2 . CASSQDIGTGNEKLFF TGTGCCAGCAGCCAAGATATTGGGACAGGGAATGAAAAACTGTTTTTT
. TRBJ1-1 TRBV18 . CASSAGLNTEAFF TGTGCCAGCTCAGCAGGCCTGAACACTGAAGCTTTCTTT
TRBD1 TRBJ1-5 TRBV7-3 . CASSLNEGDRDSNQPQHF TGTGCCAGCAGCTTAAACGAGGGGGACAGAGATAGCAATCAGCCCCAGCATTTT
TRBD1 TRBJ1-1 TRBV6-5 . CASQGQGGTEAFF TGTGCCAGCCAAGGACAGGGAGGCACTGAAGCTTTCTTT
TRBD1 TRBJ2-6 TRBV6-2/TRBV6-3 . CASSTRDRGVPGANVLTF TGTGCCAGCAGTACCCGGGACAGGGGTGTCCCTGGGGCCAACGTCCTGACTTTC
TRBD2 TRBJ2-1 TRBV19 . CASSISPGLALREQFF TGTGCCAGTAGTATATCACCGGGACTAGCGCTTCGGGAGCAGTTCTTC
. TRBJ2-3 TRBV9 . CASSVAGGAIYTDTQYF TGTGCCAGCAGCGTAGCTGGGGGGGCTATTTACACAGATACGCAGTATTTT
. TRBJ1-1 TRBV6-5 . CASSYVESGTEAFF TGTGCCAGCAGTTACGTTGAGTCCGGCACTGAAGCTTTCTTT
TRBD1 TRBJ1-5 TRBV6-2/TRBV6-3 . CASSPHLLTGVNQPQHF TGTGCCAGCAGTCCCCACCTCCTGACAGGGGTCAATCAGCCCCAGCATTTT
. TRBJ2-1 TRBV7-2 . CASSSTSLNEQFF TGTGCCAGCAGCTCTACTAGCTTGAATGAGCAGTTCTTC
. TRBJ2-2 TRBV2 . CASSVIANTGELFF TGTGCCAGCAGTGTAATCGCGAACACCGGGGAGCTGTTTTTT
. TRBJ1-1 TRBV7-6 . CASSRIGTSLNTEAFF TGTGCCAGCAGCCGTATAGGGACTTCTTTGAACACTGAAGCTTTCTTT
. TRBJ1-2 TRBV4-3 . CASSQAVSVSYGYTF TGCGCCAGCAGCCAAGCAGTATCAGTAAGCTATGGCTACACCTTC
. TRBJ1-1 TRBV29-1 . CSVEGGRGEAFF TGCAGCGTTGAAGGGGGTAGGGGTGAAGCTTTCTTT